This TCR beta chain was documented in a study of blood T cell repertoires in COVID-19 (dated by TCRdb to the early 2020s). Looking at the study overall: The collaborator samples originated in the United States, Italy and Spain and spanned the acute and convalescent phases of COVID-19. The prospective study material was composed of cDNA or gDNA derived from T cells, B-cell-depleted T cells, or PBMCs. The dataset comprised deeply sampled blood TCRbeta repertoires from subjects exposed to, actively infected with, or recovered from COVID-19. The repertoires were released in a freely available public database meant as a resource for research on the immune response to SARS-CoV-2. The samples were drawn from the first 160 participants of the ongoing ImmuneRACE study and from 1,254 subjects provided by 6 global collaborators. A de-identified subject ID, COVID-19 status, age in years and sex were almost always included in the sample metadata. Where available, HLA class I and class II types were obtained from metadata supplied by the sample provider rather than from assay-based typing.

Results and caveats for the whole study, not just this receptor: Clinical and demographic metadata were provided uncurated, with the amount varying by source and participant.

The immunoSEQ Assay, a bias-controlled multiplex PCR, was used to amplify TCRbeta CDR3 regions from genomic DNA. The study's processing was this. The number of nucleated cells in each sample was estimated from the amplification of reference gene primers within the assay. To quantify the absolute abundance of each unique TCRbeta CDR3 rearrangement, sequence reads were collapsed and filtered. For each sample, productive Simpson clonality was calculated by taking the square root of Simpson's diversity index across productive rearrangements. In its TCRdb copy, this immuneACCESS table keeps in-frame sequences only and misses some clones. Where compared with another copy, unresolved V genes explain less than half of these, and the others have no known cause. V and J calls and clone size are those listed in that table; D and trimming were worked out from the DNA. Present in this sample are 200,000 to 250,000 clones, roughly four fifths of which were seen just once. Clones ranked in the top ten supply more than 1.5% of the sample.

For this clone: Its antigen specificity is not known. It has no much larger one-base neighbor in the sample; base qualities were not kept.

A second Seattle source provided samples from volunteer blood donors who had recovered from COVID-19. The collaborating institutions used their own protocols to collect whole blood in K2EDTA tubes. For TCRbeta analysis, collaborators shipped samples in one of three forms: frozen whole blood, isolated PBMCs, or DNA extracted from either of those sample types. The receptor's source is a man aged 25-45 years who had recovered from COVID-19. Sequencing used peripheral blood.

This receptor has the CDR3 CASSPTGNYGYTF. The DNA sequence follows: TGTGCCAGCAGTCCGACGGGAAACTATGGCTACACCTTC. This chain is built from TRBV6-6 and TRBJ1-2; there is no confident call for the D gene. Inclusive of the bounding cysteine and phenylalanine, the CDR3 is 13 residues long. Here the CDR3 DNA is all that survives: 39 bases in frame from base 1. Sequences MNHNY (CDR1) and SVGAGI (CDR2) are obtained from the germline V gene (reference sequence). V gives up 5 bases and J gives up 2 bases, and the segment between their germline ends measures 9 bases.